These 17 T cell receptor beta chains came from one sample sequenced in a study of identical twins (TCRdb year 2016). Libraries were constructed by 5' RACE. The sequencer was an Illumina HiSeq 2000. TCRdb cleaned the public reads at Q25 with fastp, built clones with MiXCR and kept in-frame beta chains. When rows share a CDR3 protein, they turn into one entry using the most common DNA and genes. This sample gives about 690,000 distinct CDR3 sequences in total; 5.5% to 6.5% of them show up just once. 1.5% to 2% of the sample is in the top ten clones. The sequencing sample was made of naive T cells sorted from blood. The cell subset or site label on this specimen signifies: cells isolated with a human naive T-cell isolation kit. The source of these receptors is a man aged 18 to 30 in good health.

This clonotype was picked up many times. The chain couples TRBV10-3 to TRBJ2-2, with TRBD1 matching 7 bases. The V segment lost 8 bases and the J segment 6 bases; nucleotides outside the gene matches: 9. CDR1 and CDR2 (germline): ENHRY, SYGVKD. CDR3 length: 14 residues. CDR3 region: CAIGPGQSAGELFF. In DNA form, the CDR3 reads TGTGCCATCGGGCCGGGACAGTCGGCCGGGGAGCTGTTTTTT.

This rearrangement joins TRBV11-2 to TRBJ2-4; no clear D gene. Germline V gives CDR1 SGHAT, CDR2 FQNNGV. The CDR3 is made up of 16 amino acids. Trimming left V 0 bases short and J 1 base short, with 10 bases between. CDR3 DNA: TGTGCCAGCAGCTTAGATCTTTCGCCGGCCAAAAACATTCAGTACTTC. Amino acid sequence: CASSLDLSPAKNIQYF.

This clonotype was observed a handful of times. The CDR3 spells CASSLVRRKETQYF. The CDR3 DNA follows: TGTGCCAGCAGTTTAGTTCGACGGAAAGAGACCCAGTACTTC. The chain combines TRBV12-3 or TRBV12-4 with TRBJ2-5, with D hard to call. This CDR3 has 14 residues. V was cut by 1 base and J by 3 bases, with 9 bases left in between.

Comment on this clonotype: Just one base apart from a much larger clone, this may be a read error. The chain carries TRBV6-2 or TRBV6-3 and TRBJ2-7, with D maybe TRBD1 (6 bases). Germline CDR1 is MNHEY and CDR2 is SVGEGT. The CDR3 runs to 12 residues. CDR3 nucleotide sequence: TGTGCCAGCGCACACAGGGTCTACGGGCAGTACTTC. This sequence encodes CASAHRVYGQYF.

This clonotype was counted ten times or more. The V gene is TRBV20-1, the J gene TRBJ2-5, with D unresolved. The CDR3 loop spans 15 amino acids. Germline CDR1 reads DFQATT; CDR2 reads SNEGSKA (reference sequence). The CDR3 DNA is TGCAGCTCTATTCAGCCCCGACAAGTCCAAGAGACCCAGTACTTC. It yields the protein CSSIQPRQVQETQYF.

The rearrangement uses TRBV20-1 and TRBJ2-5, with D possibly TRBD1 on 6 matching bases. CDR1 and CDR2 (germline): DFQATT, SNEGSKA (reference sequence). The length of the CDR3 is 13 residues. Trimming took off 3 bases at V and 7 bases at J, with 15 bases between the two ends. The CDR3 is CSASETARGTQYF. DNA for the CDR3: TGCAGTGCTAGTGAGACTGCCAGGGGGACCCAGTACTTC.

This clonotype was observed at least ten times. The rearrangement links TRBV25-1 to TRBJ2-2; D possibly corresponds to TRBD1 (6 bases). CDR1 MGHDK and CDR2 SYGVNS come from the germline V gene. Trimming removed 6 bases from V and 7 bases from J, with 9 bases in between. This CDR3 is built from 12 residues. CDR3 loop: CASRAGVGELFF. CDR3 DNA: TGTGCCAGCAGGGCAGGGGTCGGGGAGCTGTTTTTT.

This clonotype was found many times. CDR3 sequence (DNA): TGTGCCAGCATCTGGGACAATCAGCCCCAGCATTTT. Its translation is CASIWDNQPQHF. V usage is TRBV7-3 and J usage is TRBJ1-5, with unresolved D. Trimming took 7 bases from V and 3 from J, leaving 7 bases between them. The CDR3 is made up of 12 amino acids. Germline CDR1 SGHTA, CDR2 FQGTGA.

This clonotype turned up a few times. J is TRBJ2-1 and V is TRBV20-1; 13 bases match TRBD2. The CDR3 sequence is 13 residues long. Germline trimming cut 6 bases from V and 9 bases from J; bases unmatched to any gene: 5. The V gene's germline CDR1 is DFQATT and CDR2 SNEGSKA (reference sequence). The CDR3 protein is CSARLAGGSEQFF. The CDR3 nucleotides are TGCAGTGCCAGACTAGCGGGAGGATCTGAGCAGTTCTTC.

The chain employs TRBV3-1 and TRBJ2-1; D ambiguous. The germline V gene encodes CDR1 LGHDT and CDR2 YNNKEL (reference sequence). V lost 1 base to trimming and J lost 4 bases, with 11 bases between them. The CDR3 runs 15 residues. CDR3 coding DNA: TGTGCCAGCAGCCAAGGATGGCCGGATTACAATGAGCAGTTCTTC. Translating it yields CASSQGWPDYNEQFF.

This clonotype was found a few times. CDR3 residues: CASSLDHTQYF. CDR3 DNA: TGTGCCAGCAGCTTAGACCATACGCAGTATTTT. The chain has TRBV11-3 and TRBJ2-3; D is unclear. Germline V gene sequence: CDR1 SGHNT, CDR2 YENEEA. The length of the CDR3 is 11 residues. Trimming left V 0 bases short and J 7 bases short, with 2 bases between.

This clonotype has ten or more counts. The J gene is TRBJ1-5, the V gene TRBV7-8; 7 bases match TRBD1. Germline loops: CDR1 SGHVS, CDR2 FQNEAQ. V lost 3 bases, J lost 0 bases, and 11 bases stayed unmatched. CDR3 length: 18 amino acids. CDR3 bases: TGTGCCAGCAGCTTTACAGGGGCCTCCACAAGTAGCAATCAGCCCCAGCATTTT. Amino acid sequence: CASSFTGASTSSNQPQHF.

This clonotype showed up just a few times. The CDR3 is CASNYGTGRPGNTEAFF. The CDR3 bases are TGTGCCAGCAACTACGGGACAGGGAGGCCTGGGAACACTGAAGCTTTCTTT. This chain connects TRBV11-1 to TRBJ1-1, with 9 bases fitting TRBD1. The V segment lost 7 bases and the J segment 1 base; nucleotides outside the gene matches: 13. Per germline, CDR1 SGHAT and CDR2 FQDESV (reference sequence). CDR3 length equals 17 residues.

This clonotype was detected only a few times. The chain combines TRBV20-1 with TRBJ1-5; D unclear. The CDR3 is 14 amino acids. Deletions cut 4 bases from V and 0 bases from J, with 10 bases between. CDR1 is DFQATT and CDR2 is SNEGSKA in the germline V gene (reference sequence). CDR3 coding DNA: TGCAGTGCTATAACAGATGTTAGCAATCAGCCCCAGCATTTT. It is translated as CSAITDVSNQPQHF.

This clonotype was picked up a small number of times. The rearrangement joins TRBV14 to TRBJ2-3; tentatively, D is TRBD1 (6 bases). The CDR3 sequence is 16 residues long. V gave up 0 bases and J gave up 6 bases, with 16 bases separating them. Germline CDR1 and CDR2: SGHDN and FVKESK. The CDR3 loop reads CASSQDQSRGRDTQYF. The CDR3 DNA sequence: TGTGCCAGCAGCCAAGATCAAAGCAGGGGCAGGGATACGCAGTATTTT.

This clonotype has ten or more counts. The V gene is TRBV5-1, the J gene TRBJ1-5; D might be TRBD1 (6 bases). Germline values: CDR1 SGHRS, CDR2 YFSETQ. The CDR3 covers 15 residues. V lost 4 bases to trimming and J lost 0 bases, with 11 bases between them. CDR3 nucleotides: TGCGCCAGCAGCATCGGGACAACTAGCAATCAGCCCCAGCATTTT. Its protein is CASSIGTTSNQPQHF.

In its sample, this clonotype was seen many times. V usage is TRBV12-3 or TRBV12-4 and J usage is TRBJ2-7; a possible D gene is TRBD1 (5 bases). The CDR3 runs to 14 residues. Trimming left V 5 bases short and J 2 bases short, with 13 bases between. For the CDR3, the DNA is TGTGCCAGCAGTCCCCCGGGCAGGGCCTACGAGCAGTACTTC. Its translation: CASSPPGRAYEQYF.